What follows are 15 T cell receptor beta chains derived from one specimen sequenced in a study of T cell repertoires in cytomegalovirus infection. No cognate antigen is known for these TCRs. TCRdb processed the reads anew with MiXCR; each CDR3 protein has one entry. The table has some 100,000 distinct CDR3 sequences, around 28% seen once. Sequencing used CD8+ T cells from cultured PBMCs, obtained from culture after CMV antigen stimulation. The receptors come from a human donor in good health (CMV status not recorded). Some clones in this sample may be carry-over from other donors' samples.

The DNA of the CDR3 is TGTGCCAGCAGTCCTATCCAGCCTTTCAACACTGAAGCTTTCTTT. It yields the protein CASSPIQPFNTEAFF. J is TRBJ1-1 and V is TRBV12-3 or TRBV12-4; D unclear. With 5 bases removed from V and 2 bases from J, the gap between germline ends came to 15 bases. The CDR3 totals 15 residues.

This clonotype was counted between two and nine times. The chain joins TRBV3-1 to TRBJ2-1; 10 bases map to TRBD2. The trim removed 4 bases at V and 2 bases at J, leaving 11 bases unmatched. The CDR3 contains 18 residues. CDR1 and CDR2 (germline): LGHDT, YNNKEL (reference sequence). The chain's CDR3 is CASSRRLLAGVPYNEQFF. The CDR3, as DNA: TGTGCCAGCAGCCGTCGCTTGCTAGCGGGGGTCCCCTACAATGAGCAGTTCTTC.

This clonotype was seen ten or more times. The CDR3 region has the DNA TGTGCCAGCAGCCCGGTTAGGGATTACAACAATTACAATGAGCAGTTCTTC. Amino acids: CASSPVRDYNNYNEQFF. The chain uses TRBV7-8 and TRBJ2-1; no clear D gene. Germline V CDR1 and CDR2: SGHVS, FQNEAQ. V lost 5 bases to trimming and J lost 4 bases, with 21 bases between them. This CDR3 spans 17 amino acids.

The sample holds many counts of this clonotype. V is TRBV7-8 and J is TRBJ2-5, with D perhaps TRBD2 (6 bases). Germline V gene lookup returns CDR1 SGHVS and CDR2 FQNEAQ. The CDR3 loop spans 16 amino acids. Deletions cut 5 bases from V and 0 bases from J, with 16 bases between. This CDR3 reads CASSPSPRGYQETQYF. The CDR3 region has the DNA TGTGCCAGCAGCCCCTCTCCTCGGGGGTACCAAGAGACCCAGTACTTC.

CDR3 sequence (DNA): TGTGCCAGCAGCAGAGCGGGCAGCAACACCGGGGAGCTGTTTTTT. Amino acids: CASSRAGSNTGELFF. This sequence joins TRBV9 and TRBJ2-2; D may be TRBD2 (6 bases). Between the trimmed V and J ends, which lost 4 bases and 2 bases, there was a span of 12 bases. Germline values: CDR1 SGDLS, CDR2 YYNGEE. The length of the CDR3 is 15 residues. The full variable domain, its missing parts supplied by reference TRBV9 and TRBJ2-2, is DSGVTQTPKHLITATGQRVTLRCSPRSGDLSVYWYQQSLDQGLQFLIQYYNGEERAKGNILERFSAQQFPDLHSELNLSSLELGDSALYFCASSRAGSNTGELFFGEGSRLTVL.

This clonotype was seen ten or more times. The chain is built from TRBV12-3 or TRBV12-4 and TRBJ2-5; TRBD1 is a possible D gene (5 bases). Trimming removed 1 base from V and 4 bases from J, with 16 bases in between. The CDR3 extends over 16 amino acids. The CDR3 loop is CASSLGVAFQGETQYF. The CDR3 DNA sequence: TGTGCCAGCAGTTTAGGGGTAGCTTTTCAGGGAGAGACCCAGTACTTC.

This chain joins TRBV28 and TRBJ1-2; D not certain. This CDR3 has 15 amino acids. CDR1 MDHEN and CDR2 SYDVKM come from the germline V gene. V was pared by 5 bases and J by 2 bases, with 15 bases between. CDR3 protein: CASSMTGSDNYGYTF. Written as DNA, the CDR3 is TGTGCCAGCAGTATGACTGGCTCTGACAACTATGGCTACACCTTC.

Only a few counts were recorded for this clonotype. This rearrangement joins TRBV6-1 to TRBJ2-7; D tentatively reads TRBD1 or TRBD2 (6 bases each). The germline gives CDR1 MNHNS, CDR2 SASEGT. With 6 bases removed from V and 3 bases from J, the gap between germline ends came to 15 bases. This CDR3 spans 14 amino acids. The CDR3: CASSSPGGHYEQYF. The DNA of the CDR3 is TGTGCCAGCAGCTCACCTGGGGGGCACTACGAGCAGTACTTC.

This clonotype is a singleton in its sample. The V gene is TRBV10-3, the J gene TRBJ2-2; 7 bases are a match to TRBD1. CDR3 length equals 12 residues. Germline values: CDR1 ENHRY, CDR2 SYGVKD. Losses at the gene ends were 8 bases for V and 4 bases for J; bases not matched to a gene: 1. Written as DNA, the CDR3 is TGTGCCATCGGGGACAGCACCGGGGAGCTGTTTTTT. As protein: CAIGDSTGELFF.

This clonotype was picked up many times. This chain joins TRBV7-9 and TRBJ2-1, with D possibly being TRBD2 (5 bases). V was clipped by 4 bases and J by 7 bases, with 17 bases between them. Germline assignment: CDR1 SEHNR and CDR2 FQNEAQ (reference sequence). The CDR3 runs 15 residues. The CDR3 region is CASSSERDSGNEQFF. CDR3 nucleotide sequence: TGTGCCAGCAGCTCAGAGAGGGATTCGGGGAATGAGCAGTTCTTC.

This clonotype was found many times. The chain combines TRBV20-1 with TRBJ2-5, with a weak D call TRBD2 (5 bases). V was pared by 3 bases and J by 5 bases, with 13 bases between. Germline CDR1 is DFQATT and CDR2 is SNEGSKA (reference sequence). The CDR3 totals 13 residues. The CDR3 region has the DNA TGCAGTGCTAGCCCCCCCGGGGAGGAGACCCAGTACTTC. This encodes CSASPPGEETQYF.

The V gene is TRBV28, the J gene TRBJ2-1, with 7 bases matching TRBD2. The CDR3 length is 14 residues. In germline, CDR1 is MDHEN, CDR2 SYDVKM. CDR3: CTTLAPSSYNEQFF. The CDR3 DNA reads TGTACCACACTAGCGCCCAGCTCCTACAATGAGCAGTTCTTC.

The gene calls are TRBV19 and TRBJ1-1; unclear D gene. The V gene's germline CDR1 is LNHDA and CDR2 SQIVND (reference sequence). V was pared by 3 bases and J by 4 bases, with 9 bases between. CDR3 length: 13 amino acids. The CDR3 DNA sequence: TGTGCCAGTAGTATGGGCGTGAGCACTGAAGCTTTCTTT. It specifies CASSMGVSTEAFF.

V usage is TRBV19 and J usage is TRBJ2-3, with 9 bases lining up with TRBD1. The V gene's germline CDR1 is LNHDA and CDR2 SQIVND (reference sequence). This CDR3 contains 15 residues. V shed 5 bases, J shed 5 bases, and the junction held 8 bases outside the gene matches. CDR3 amino acids: CASSLGQGLEDTQYF. CDR3 bases: TGTGCCAGTAGTTTGGGACAGGGACTTGAAGATACGCAGTATTTT.

The chain couples TRBV29-1 to TRBJ2-7; TRBD2 might be the D (5 bases). The CDR3 has 14 amino acids. The ends were cut back, 0 bases at V and 2 bases at J, with 11 bases in the middle. CDR1 SQVTM and CDR2 ANQGSEA come from the germline V gene. CDR3 protein: CSVEDHDGTYEQYF. In DNA, the CDR3 is TGCAGCGTTGAAGACCACGACGGGACCTACGAGCAGTACTTC.